This T cell receptor (beta chain) was identified in a study of blood T cells in healthy people across ages (dated by TCRdb to the mid-2010s). General notes on the study: Template switching captured roughly one uniquely barcoded TCR beta cDNA molecule per two T cells in model experiments. The study measured age-related changes in TCR beta repertoire diversity using deep sequencing normalized with unique cDNA molecular identifiers. Four age groups were formed from the donors: young (average roughly 15 years), middle-aged (roughly 38), aged (over 55) and long-lived (approximately 78). Donors of different ages were randomly distributed across sequencing lanes to avoid experimental bias. Two additional independent replicas of 1 million unique cDNA reads from the same blood draw were analyzed for two donors (one aged 18 to 30 and one aged 80 or older). The full study reports these points: Since profiling was done on bulk unsorted PBMCs, naive and antigen-experienced compartments could not be conclusively compared. Total diversity estimates from one million sequenced T cells were considered lower bounds and underestimates. Donor CMV infection status was unknown, potentially confounding age-related changes in expanded clonotypes. The long-lived group showed more naive CD4+ T cells, fewer expanded clones and increased TCR diversity than the aged group, suggesting age selection. Observed TCR beta diversity per million T cells fell roughly linearly with age, and a significant reduction was already apparent by age around 39. There was a strong correlation between observed TCR beta diversity and the percentage of naive T cells measured by flow cytometry.

Donors were about 36 systemically healthy Caucasian individuals from Russia aged about 6 to 100 years. Approximately 10 milliliters of peripheral blood were collected from each donor into EDTA-treated Vacutainer tubes. Ficoll-Paque density-gradient centrifugation was used to isolate PBMCs, with at least 6.5 million per sample. Total RNA, at least 6 micrograms per sample, was extracted from PBMCs with Trizol reagent. For every donor, flow cytometry on a PBMC aliquot measured the percentage of naive CD45RAhigh/CD27high T cells. For this clonotype: The target of this receptor is not known. Base qualities are not at hand, and no much larger clone is one base apart.

The library relied on 5' RACE. TCRdb lists the instrument as Illumina HiSeq 2500. The second PCR ran for roughly 7 to 12 cycles and used a J-beta primer mix along with a sample-barcoded 5' primer. A unique molecular identifier was introduced onto each TCR beta cDNA molecule by a template-switch 5' adaptor carrying 12 random nucleotides. At least 2.5 million CDR3-containing paired-end reads were obtained from each sample. First-strand cDNA was synthesized from all RNA with the Mint cDNA synthesis kit, primed by a TRBC-specific oligonucleotide. Following uracil-DNA glycosylase treatment, all cDNA underwent a first 18-cycle PCR with the universal primers M1SS and BC2_uni_R. Processing in the source paper ran as follows. Each sample was normalized by randomly selecting 1 million high-quality reads, each carrying a distinct molecular identifier. Reads sharing molecular identifiers were discarded rather than binned into consensus sequences. CDR3 identification, clonotype clustering and error correction used MiTCR with a Q25 quality threshold and the strictest error-elimination algorithm. A nonparametric unseen species model with Euler transformation was used to estimate lower-bound total TCR beta diversity. TCRdb reanalyzed the raw reads on its own, using fastp at Q25 for trimming and MiXCR for clone calling, and kept in-frame beta chains. One record per CDR3 amino acid sequence lists the most common genes and DNA. It is TCRdb's table, rather than the study itself, that gives the V and J calls and clone size. The sample yields 650,000 to 1,000,000 distinct CDR3 sequences; roughly 34% were counted once. The ten largest account for 13% of the sample.

The CDR3 runs 15 amino acids, cysteine and phenylalanine included. Just CDR3 DNA is preserved here, 45 bases in frame from base 1. V drops 1 base and J drops 2 bases, leaving 14 bases in between. CDR1 SQVTM and CDR2 ANQGSEA were looked up in the germline V gene. The sequencing sample was made of blood. The receptor was isolated from a man between 18 and 29 years old in good health. The chain is made from TRBV29-1 and TRBJ2-5, with no reliable assignment of the D segment. The nucleotide sequence reads TGCAGCGTTGAAGGCCCCTCGCCGTTGCAAGAGACCCAGTACTTC. Translated, this is CSVEGPSPLQETQYF. The CDR3 plus the reference TRBV29-1 and TRBJ2-5 genes for the other parts give the full variable domain: SAVISQKPSRDICQRGTSLTIQCQVDSQVTMMFWYRQQPGQSLTLIATANQGSEATYESGFVIDKFPISRPNLTFSTLTVSNMSPEDSSIYLCSVEGPSPLQETQYFGPGTRLLVL.